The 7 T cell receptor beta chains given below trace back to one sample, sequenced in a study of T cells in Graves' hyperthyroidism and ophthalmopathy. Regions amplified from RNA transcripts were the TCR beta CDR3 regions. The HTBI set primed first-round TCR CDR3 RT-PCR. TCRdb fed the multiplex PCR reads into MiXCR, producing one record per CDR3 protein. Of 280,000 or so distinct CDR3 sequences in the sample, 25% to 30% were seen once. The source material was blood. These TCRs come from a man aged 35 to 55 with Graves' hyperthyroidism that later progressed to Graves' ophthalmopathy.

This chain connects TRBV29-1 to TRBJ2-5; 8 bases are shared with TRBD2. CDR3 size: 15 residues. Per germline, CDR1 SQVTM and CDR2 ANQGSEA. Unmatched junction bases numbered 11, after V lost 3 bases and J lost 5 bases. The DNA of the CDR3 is TGCAGCGTTGACCAGCGGGAGACGGGGGGGGAGACCCAGTACTTC. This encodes CSVDQRETGGETQYF.

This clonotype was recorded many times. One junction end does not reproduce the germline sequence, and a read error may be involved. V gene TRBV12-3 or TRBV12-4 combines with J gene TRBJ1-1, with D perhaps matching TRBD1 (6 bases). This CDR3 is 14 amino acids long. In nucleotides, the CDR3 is TGTGCCAACAGTTTTGGGGGGCCAAACACTGAAGCTTTCTTT. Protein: CANSFGGPNTEAFF.

The CDR3 here is CASRQGRYEQYF. The CDR3 DNA reads TGTGCCAGCAGACAGGGTCGGTACGAGCAGTACTTC. The rearrangement links TRBV6-1 to TRBJ2-7; possible D gene TRBD1, 6 bases. This CDR3 has 12 residues. Trimming stripped 6 bases from V and 4 bases from J, with 10 bases between. The germline gives CDR1 MNHNS, CDR2 SASEGT.

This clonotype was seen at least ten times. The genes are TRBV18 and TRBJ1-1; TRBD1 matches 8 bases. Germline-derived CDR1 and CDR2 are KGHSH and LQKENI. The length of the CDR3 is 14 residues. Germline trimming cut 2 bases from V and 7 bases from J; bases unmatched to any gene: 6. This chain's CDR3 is CASSPKTGTGEAFF. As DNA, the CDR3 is TGTGCCAGCTCACCAAAAACAGGGACAGGTGAAGCTTTCTTT.

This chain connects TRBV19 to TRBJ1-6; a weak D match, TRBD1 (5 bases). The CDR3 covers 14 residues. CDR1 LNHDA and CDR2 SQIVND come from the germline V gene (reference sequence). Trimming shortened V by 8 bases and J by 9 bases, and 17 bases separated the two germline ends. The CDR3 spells CASVSREEGSPLHF. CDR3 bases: TGTGCCAGTGTAAGCAGGGAAGAGGGTTCACCCCTCCACTTT.

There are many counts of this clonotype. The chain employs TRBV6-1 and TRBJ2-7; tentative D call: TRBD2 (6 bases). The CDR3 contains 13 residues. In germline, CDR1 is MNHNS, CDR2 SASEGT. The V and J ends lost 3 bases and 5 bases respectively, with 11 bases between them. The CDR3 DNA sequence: TGTGCCAGCAGTGATGGATGGGAGGACGAGCAGTACTTC. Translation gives CASSDGWEDEQYF.

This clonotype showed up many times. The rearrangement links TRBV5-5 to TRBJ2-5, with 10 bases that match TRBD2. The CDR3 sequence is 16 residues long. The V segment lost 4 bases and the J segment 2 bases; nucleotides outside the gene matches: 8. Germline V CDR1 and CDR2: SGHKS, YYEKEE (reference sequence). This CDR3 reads CASSLGGLAEQETQYF. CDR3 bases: TGTGCCAGCAGCCTAGGCGGACTAGCGGAGCAAGAGACCCAGTACTTC.